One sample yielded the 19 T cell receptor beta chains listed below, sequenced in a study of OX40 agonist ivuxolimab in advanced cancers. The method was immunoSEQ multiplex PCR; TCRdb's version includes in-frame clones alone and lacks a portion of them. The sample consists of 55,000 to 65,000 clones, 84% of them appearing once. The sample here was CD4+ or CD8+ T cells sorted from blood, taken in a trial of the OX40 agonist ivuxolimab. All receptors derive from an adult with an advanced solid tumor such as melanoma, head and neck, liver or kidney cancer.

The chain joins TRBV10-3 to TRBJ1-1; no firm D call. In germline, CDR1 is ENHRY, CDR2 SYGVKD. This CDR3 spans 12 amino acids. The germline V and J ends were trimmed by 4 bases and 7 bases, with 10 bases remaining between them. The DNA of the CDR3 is TGTGCCATCAGTGCGACGTCGGATGAAGCTTTCTTT. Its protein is CAISATSDEAFF.

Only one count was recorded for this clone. The CDR3 sequence is CASSSQTGTVMNTEAFF. DNA for the CDR3: TGCGCCAGCAGCTCCCAAACCGGGACAGTCATGAACACTGAAGCTTTCTTT. The V and J genes are TRBV5-1 and TRBJ1-1; 7 bases map to TRBD1. This CDR3 has 17 amino acids. Germline CDR1 SGHRS, CDR2 YFSETQ. J lost 0 bases, V lost 3 bases, and 11 bases had no gene match.

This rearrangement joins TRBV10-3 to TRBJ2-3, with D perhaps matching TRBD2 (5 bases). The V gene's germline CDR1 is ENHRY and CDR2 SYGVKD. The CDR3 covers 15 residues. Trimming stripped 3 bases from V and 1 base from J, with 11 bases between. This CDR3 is CAISEGEGGTDTQYF. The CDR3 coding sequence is TGTGCCATCAGTGAAGGCGAGGGAGGCACAGATACGCAGTATTTT.

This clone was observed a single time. The CDR3 coding sequence is TGTGCCAGCAGTGTCGGGGATTTGGAGACCCAGTACTTC. It specifies CASSVGDLETQYF. The rearrangement links TRBV2 to TRBJ2-5; D possibly corresponds to TRBD2 (5 bases). CDR1 SNHLY and CDR2 FYNNEI come from the germline V gene. Trimming took 4 bases from V and 5 from J, leaving 11 bases between them. CDR3 size: 13 residues.

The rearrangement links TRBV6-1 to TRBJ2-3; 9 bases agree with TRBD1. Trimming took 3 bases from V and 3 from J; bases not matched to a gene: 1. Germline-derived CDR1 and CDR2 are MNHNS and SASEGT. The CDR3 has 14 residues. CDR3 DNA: TGTGCCAGCAGTGACGGGACAGGGACAGATACGCAGTATTTT. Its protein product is CASSDGTGTDTQYF.

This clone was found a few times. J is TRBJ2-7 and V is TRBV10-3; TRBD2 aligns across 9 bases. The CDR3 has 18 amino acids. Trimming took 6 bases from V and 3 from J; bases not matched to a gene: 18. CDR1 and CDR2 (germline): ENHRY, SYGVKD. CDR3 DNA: TGTGCCATCAGGGCGACCGTAGGGCGGGAGGGCCCAAACTACGAGCAGTACTTC. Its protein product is CAIRATVGREGPNYEQYF.

The CDR3 DNA reads as TGTGCCAGTAGTATAGAGGGCAGCAAAGAGACCCAGTACTTC. Translation: CASSIEGSKETQYF. This chain connects TRBV19 to TRBJ2-5, with D unclear. Germline loops: CDR1 LNHDA, CDR2 SQIVND (reference sequence). The V and J ends lost 0 bases and 3 bases respectively, with 8 bases between them. The CDR3 is 14 amino acids. Supplemented by reference TRBV19 and TRBJ2-5, the full variable domain reads DGGITQSPKYLFRKEGQNVTLSCEQNLNHDAMYWYRQDPGQGLRLIYYSQIVNDFQKGDIAEGYSVSREKKESFPLTVTSAQKNPTAFYLCASSIEGSKETQYFGPGTRLLVL.

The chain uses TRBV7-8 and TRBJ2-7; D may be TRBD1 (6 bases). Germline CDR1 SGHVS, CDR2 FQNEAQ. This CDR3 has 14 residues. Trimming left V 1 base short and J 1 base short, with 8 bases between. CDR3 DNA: TGTGCCAGCAGCTTAGGGACAGCTTCCTACGAGCAGTACTTC. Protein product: CASSLGTASYEQYF.

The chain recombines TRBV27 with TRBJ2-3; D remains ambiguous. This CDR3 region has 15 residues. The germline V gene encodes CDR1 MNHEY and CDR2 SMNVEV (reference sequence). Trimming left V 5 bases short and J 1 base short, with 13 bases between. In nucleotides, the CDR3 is TGTGCCAGCAGTCCCCAGCTGACCCGCACAGATACGCAGTATTTT. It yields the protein CASSPQLTRTDTQYF.

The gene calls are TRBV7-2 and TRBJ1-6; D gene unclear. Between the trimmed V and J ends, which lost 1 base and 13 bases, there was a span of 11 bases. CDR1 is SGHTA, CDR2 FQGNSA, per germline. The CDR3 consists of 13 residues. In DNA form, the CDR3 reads TGTGCCAGCAGCTTAGTAGGAGGTGAGCCCCTCCACTTT. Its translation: CASSLVGGEPLHF.

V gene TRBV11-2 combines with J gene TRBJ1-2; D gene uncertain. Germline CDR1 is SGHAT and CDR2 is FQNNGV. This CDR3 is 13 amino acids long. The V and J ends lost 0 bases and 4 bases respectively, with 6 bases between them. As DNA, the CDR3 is TGTGCCAGCAGCTTAGATGGCCCCTATGGCTACACCTTC. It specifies CASSLDGPYGYTF.

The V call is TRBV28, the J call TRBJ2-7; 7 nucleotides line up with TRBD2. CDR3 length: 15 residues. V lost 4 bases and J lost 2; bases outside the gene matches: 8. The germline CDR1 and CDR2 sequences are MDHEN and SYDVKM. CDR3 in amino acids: CASSYAGEGTYEQYF. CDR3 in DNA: TGTGCCAGCAGTTATGCCGGGGAGGGTACCTACGAGCAGTACTTC.

The CDR3 coding sequence is TGTGCCAGCAGAACAGGGGCGGACGGGGAGCTGTTTTTT. It codes for CASRTGADGELFF. The chain couples TRBV9 to TRBJ2-2, with 7 bases identical to TRBD1. CDR1 is SGDLS, CDR2 YYNGEE, per germline. With V trimmed by 5 bases and J by 7 bases, 5 bases remained unmatched. CDR3 length equals 13 residues. The complete variable domain, with remaining parts taken from reference TRBV9 and TRBJ2-2, reads DSGVTQTPKHLITATGQRVTLRCSPRSGDLSVYWYQQSLDQGLQFLIQYYNGEERAKGNILERFSAQQFPDLHSELNLSSLELGDSALYFCASRTGADGELFFGEGSRLTVL.

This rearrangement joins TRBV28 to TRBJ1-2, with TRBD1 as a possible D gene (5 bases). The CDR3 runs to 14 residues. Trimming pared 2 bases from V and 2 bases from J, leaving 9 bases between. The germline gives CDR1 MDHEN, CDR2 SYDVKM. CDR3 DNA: TGTGCCAGCAGTTTAGGGGGGAAGAACTATGGCTACACCTTC. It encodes CASSLGGKNYGYTF.

DNA of the CDR3: TGTGCCTGGACAGGGACGGCAACTAATGAAAAACTGTTTTTT. Protein product: CAWTGTATNEKLFF. The V gene is TRBV30, the J gene TRBJ1-4; a possible D gene is TRBD1 (5 bases). Germline-derived CDR1 and CDR2 are GTSNPN and SVGIG (reference sequence). There are 14 residues in the CDR3. Trimming cost V 4 bases and J 0 bases, with 9 bases left between them.

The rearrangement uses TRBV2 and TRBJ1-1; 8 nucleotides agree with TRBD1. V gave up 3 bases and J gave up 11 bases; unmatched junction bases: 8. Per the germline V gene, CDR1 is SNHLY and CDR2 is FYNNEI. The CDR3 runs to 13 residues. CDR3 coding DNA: TGTGCCAGCAGTGATGGGACAGGCGATTCGGCTTTCTTT. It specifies CASSDGTGDSAFF.

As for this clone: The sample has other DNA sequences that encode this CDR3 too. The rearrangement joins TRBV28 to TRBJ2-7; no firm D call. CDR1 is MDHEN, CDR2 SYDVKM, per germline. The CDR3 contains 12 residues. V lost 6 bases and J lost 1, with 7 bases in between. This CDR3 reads CASRSGSYEQYF. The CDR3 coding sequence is TGTGCCAGCAGATCAGGATCCTACGAGCAGTACTTC.

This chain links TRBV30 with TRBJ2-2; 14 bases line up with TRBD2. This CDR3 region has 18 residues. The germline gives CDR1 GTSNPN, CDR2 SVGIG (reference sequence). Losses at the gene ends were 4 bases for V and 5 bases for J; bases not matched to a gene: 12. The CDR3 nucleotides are TGTGCCTGGACGGACCGGGGACTAGCGGGAGTTGGTACCGGGGAGCTGTTTTTT. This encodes CAWTDRGLAGVGTGELFF.

The CDR3 sequence is CASSTAGQGTEKLFF. CDR3 nucleotide sequence: TGCGCCAGCAGCACCGCGGGACAGGGGACTGAAAAACTGTTTTTT. This sequence joins TRBV5-1 and TRBJ1-4, with 10 positions matching TRBD1. This CDR3 contains 15 residues. Germline assignment: CDR1 SGHRS and CDR2 YFSETQ. Germline trimming cut 4 bases from V and 7 bases from J; bases unmatched to any gene: 7. The full variable domain, its missing parts supplied by reference TRBV5-1 and TRBJ1-4, is KAGVTQTPRYLIKTRGQQVTLSCSPISGHRSVSWYQQTPGQGLQFLFEYFSETQRNKGNFPGRFSGRQFSNSRSEMNVSTLELGDSALYLCASSTAGQGTEKLFFGSGTQLSVL.